This TCR beta chain derives from a study of T cell responses to AZD1222 COVID-19 vaccine. Across the study: Second-dose intervals of approximately 4 or approximately 12 weeks were pooled. Study results and caveats: It should be noted that donors were predominantly white British and more often female, and clonal diversity was possibly underestimated. Only 6 or 7 individuals given AZD1222 were seropositive at baseline. Unmutated regions of variants are reportedly targeted by nearly half of spike-specific TCRs.

TCRdb keeps only in-frame clones here, not all; method: immunoSEQ multiplex PCR. The profile covers 100,000 to 150,000 clones, with nearly 95% appearing a single time and more than 4.5% taken by the ten largest. V was trimmed by 6 bases and J by 8 bases, leaving 14 bases between them. This CDR3 comprises 13 residues. Germline values: CDR1 MNHEY, CDR2 SMNVEV (reference sequence). Points on this clone: Antigen unknown.

This receptor was identified in an adult in good health. The V call is TRBV27, the J call TRBJ1-5; D gene unclear. The specimen was peripheral blood, collected on day 0 of AZD1222 vaccination. CDR3 DNA sequence: TGTGCCAGCAGCACAGATGGAGGTGAGCCCCAGCATTTT. Its translation is CASSTDGGEPQHF.